Each of the 27 T cell receptor beta chains below was sequenced from the same sample in a study of blood T cells in healthy people across ages. A J-beta primer mix and a sample-barcoded 5' primer were used in a second PCR of roughly 7 to 12 cycles. TCRdb ran MiXCR on the 5' RACE reads and lists one entry per CDR3 protein. Among 1.5 million to 2 million distinct CDR3 sequences listed, roughly 52% were seen once. The sample was blood. These receptors were collected from a woman between 40 and 55 years old in good health.

This clonotype came up a few times. The CDR3 region is CASSFAGVSGTQYF. The CDR3 nucleotides are TGTGCCAGCTCCTTTGCGGGGGTCTCTGGGACCCAGTACTTC. J is TRBJ2-5 and V is TRBV7-9, with 7 bases lining up with TRBD2. Germline CDR1 reads SEHNR; CDR2 reads FQNEAQ (reference sequence). V was clipped by 8 bases and J by 7 bases; unmatched bases: 13. The CDR3 runs to 14 residues. Drawing the rest from reference TRBV7-9 and TRBJ2-5, the complete variable domain is DTGVSQNPRHKITKRGQNVTFRCDPISEHNRLYWYRQTLGQGPEFLTYFQNEAQLEKSRLLSDRFSAERPKGSFSTLEIQRTEQGDSAMYLCASSFAGVSGTQYFGPGTRLLVL.

The chain recombines TRBV7-2 with TRBJ2-6; possible D gene TRBD2, 6 bases. Trimming stripped 1 base from V and 1 base from J, with 14 bases between. The germline gives CDR1 SGHTA, CDR2 FQGNSA. There are 18 residues in the CDR3. The CDR3 DNA reads TGTGCCAGCAGCTTAGGCCTGGCGGGGAAATCTGGGGCCAACGTCCTGACTTTC. Residues: CASSLGLAGKSGANVLTF.

This chain uses TRBV29-1 with TRBJ2-3; D could derive from TRBD1 or TRBD2 (5 bases each). Trimming stripped 4 bases from V and 4 bases from J, with 12 bases between. CDR3 size: 13 residues. Germline V CDR1 and CDR2: SQVTM, ANQGSEA. The CDR3: CSVVGDGADTQYF. CDR3 nucleotides: TGCAGCGTTGTCGGGGACGGCGCAGATACGCAGTATTTT.

The chain has TRBV3-1 and TRBJ2-7; D is unresolved. Looked up from germline, CDR1 is LGHDT and CDR2 is YNNKEL (reference sequence). CDR3 length: 14 residues. V was trimmed by 0 bases and J by 3 bases, leaving 9 bases between them. The CDR3 region is CASSQDPRDYEQYF. The CDR3 DNA is TGTGCCAGCAGCCAAGATCCTAGGGACTACGAGCAGTACTTC.

The chain combines TRBV20-1 with TRBJ1-5; the D gene is possibly TRBD1 (6 bases). Trimming cost V 4 bases and J 3 bases, with 16 bases left between them. The CDR3 runs to 15 residues. Germline loops: CDR1 DFQATT, CDR2 SNEGSKA (reference sequence). CDR3 DNA sequence: TGCAGTGCTAAAAGAGGAGACAGGAACAATCAGCCCCAGCATTTT. Amino acid sequence: CSAKRGDRNNQPQHF.

This clonotype was observed many times. V gene TRBV20-1 combines with J gene TRBJ2-5; D unresolved. The CDR3 has 10 residues. Germline V lookup: CDR1 DFQATT, CDR2 SNEGSKA (reference sequence). V was clipped by 0 bases and J by 10 bases, with 6 bases between them. Written as DNA, the CDR3 is TGCAGTGCTAGAGACGGAGTCCAGTACTTC. This codes for CSARDGVQYF.

The chain employs TRBV9 and TRBJ2-3; TRBD1 matches at 12 bases. The J segment lost 2 bases and the V segment lost 0 bases, leaving 7 bases of the junction unmatched. This CDR3 contains 18 residues. In germline, CDR1 is SGDLS, CDR2 YYNGEE. The CDR3 sequence is CASSVGRDRGHPTDTQYF. CDR3 DNA sequence: TGTGCCAGCAGCGTAGGAAGGGACAGGGGGCACCCCACAGATACGCAGTATTTT.

The rearrangement joins TRBV7-3 to TRBJ1-2; TRBD1 is a possible D gene (5 bases). Per germline, CDR1 SGHTA and CDR2 FQGTGA. The CDR3 covers 15 residues. Trimming stripped 5 bases from V and 7 bases from J, with 20 bases between. CDR3 in amino acids: CASSTVGGNLGGYTF. CDR3 nucleotides: TGTGCCAGCAGCACCGTTGGGGGGAACCTTGGTGGCTACACCTTC.

A note on this clonotype: Just one base apart from a much larger clone, this may be a read error. The J gene is TRBJ1-4, the V gene TRBV12-3 or TRBV12-4; D is unresolved. The CDR3 loop spans 11 amino acids. As DNA, the CDR3 is TGTGCCGGCAGTTTCGGGGAAAAACTGTTTTTT. It is translated as CAGSFGEKLFF.

The rearrangement uses TRBV14 and TRBJ2-5; TRBD2 matches 10 bases. The CDR3 runs to 16 residues. The germline gives CDR1 SGHDN, CDR2 FVKESK. V lost 1 base and J lost 4; bases outside the gene matches: 6. CDR3 nucleotide sequence: TGTGCCAGCAGCCAAGGGGATCTAGCGGGGGTAGAGACCCAGTACTTC. Translation gives CASSQGDLAGVETQYF.

This clonotype was recorded a few times. The rearrangement links TRBV20-1 to TRBJ1-5; the D gene is possibly TRBD1 (6 bases). CDR3 length equals 16 residues. Trimming pared 0 bases from V and 0 bases from J, leaving 12 bases between. Germline V gene data show CDR1 as DFQATT and CDR2 as SNEGSKA (reference sequence). The CDR3 here is CSARDGGLYSNQPQHF. The CDR3 region has the DNA TGCAGTGCTAGAGATGGGGGCCTCTATAGCAATCAGCCCCAGCATTTT.

The rearrangement joins TRBV7-9 to TRBJ1-4; D gene ambiguous. V shed 2 bases and J shed 9 bases, with 7 bases lying between them. The CDR3 is made up of 12 amino acids. Germline V gene sequence: CDR1 SEHNR, CDR2 FQNEAQ (reference sequence). CDR3 DNA sequence: TGTGCCAGCAGCTTACAGGCTCAAAAACTGTTTTTT. It codes for CASSLQAQKLFF.

This chain connects TRBV4-3 to TRBJ2-5, with a possible D match to TRBD2 (5 bases). This CDR3 contains 14 residues. The germline V gene encodes CDR1 LGHNA and CDR2 YSLEER. Trimming pared 1 base from V and 11 bases from J, leaving 17 bases between. DNA of the CDR3: TGCGCCAGCAGCCAAGGACTGGACGGGAATGAGCAGTACTTC. This codes for CASSQGLDGNEQYF.

This clonotype was found a few times. The chain employs TRBV29-1 and TRBJ2-1, with D perhaps matching TRBD2 (6 bases). CDR3 length equals 15 residues. V lost 4 bases, J lost 0 bases, and 13 bases lay in between. Looked up from germline, CDR1 is SQVTM and CDR2 is ANQGSEA. Here the CDR3 reads CSVGGDLGSYNEQFF. In nucleotides, the CDR3 is TGCAGCGTTGGGGGGGATCTTGGCTCCTACAATGAGCAGTTCTTC.

The CDR3 coding sequence is TGCAGTGCTAGAGACAGCACGAACATAATAGTTTTCTTT. The encoded protein is CSARDSTNIIVFF. This chain connects TRBV20-1 to TRBJ1-1, with no clear D. There are 13 residues in the CDR3. V lost 0 bases and J 13 bases, leaving 18 bases between the germline ends. The V gene's germline CDR1 is DFQATT and CDR2 SNEGSKA (reference sequence).

A few counts support this clonotype. This sequence joins TRBV29-1 and TRBJ1-2; 8 nucleotides match TRBD1. V dropped 8 bases and J dropped 0; count of bases not matched to a gene: 20. The germline V gene has CDR1 SQVTM and CDR2 ANQGSEA. The CDR3 runs 18 residues. CDR3: CSSALQAQGDLANYGYTF. The CDR3 DNA follows: TGCAGCTCCGCCCTTCAGGCACAGGGGGACTTAGCTAACTATGGCTACACCTTC.

The sample holds a few counts of this clonotype. V usage is TRBV7-2 and J usage is TRBJ2-3; TRBD1 might be the D (5 bases). This CDR3 comprises 17 residues. The V end lost 3 bases, the J end lost 2 bases, and 18 bases lay between the germline ends. Per the germline V gene, CDR1 is SGHTA and CDR2 is FQGNSA. The CDR3 nucleotides read TGTGCCAGCAGCTTCCAGGTGACGCAGGGTCCCACAGATACGCAGTATTTT. Translated: CASSFQVTQGPTDTQYF.

The V gene is TRBV14, the J gene TRBJ2-5; 10 bases agree with TRBD2. The V gene's germline CDR1 is SGHDN and CDR2 FVKESK. With V trimmed by 3 bases and J by 5 bases, 15 bases remained unmatched. The CDR3 contains 18 residues. In DNA, the CDR3 is TGTGCCAGCAGCCATCTTACCACTAGCGGGGCTAAGGGTGAGACCCAGTACTTC. The encoded protein is CASSHLTTSGAKGETQYF.

There are a few counts of this clonotype. The rearrangement links TRBV7-2 to TRBJ2-1; D might be TRBD1 (6 bases). The V gene's germline CDR1 is SGHTA and CDR2 FQGNSA. The CDR3 sequence is 14 residues long. The V end was cut by 4 bases, the J end by 8 bases, with 15 bases between. The DNA for the CDR3 is TGTGCCAGCAGCTCTATACAGGGCACCGATGAGCAGTTCTTC. It specifies CASSSIQGTDEQFF. The full variable domain, its missing parts supplied by reference TRBV7-2 and TRBJ2-1, is GAGVSQSPSNKVTEKGKDVELRCDPISGHTALYWYRQSLGQGLEFLIYFQGNSAPDKSGLPSDRFSAERTGGSVSTLTIQRTQQEDSAVYLCASSSIQGTDEQFFGPGTRLTVL.

This chain uses TRBV6-2 or TRBV6-3 with TRBJ2-3; TRBD2 matches 9 bases. The ends lost 2 bases at V and 9 bases at J; junction bases unmatched: 15. This CDR3 is built from 17 residues. Germline values: CDR1 MNHEY, CDR2 SVGEGT. The CDR3 bases are TGTGCCAGCAGTTACGTCGGTAGCGGGGGCCGCACGGAGACGCAGTATTTT. This encodes CASSYVGSGGRTETQYF.

The rearrangement uses TRBV15 and TRBJ2-4; D is unresolved. Trimming took 0 bases from V and 0 from J, leaving 6 bases between them. From germline, CDR1 is LNHNV and CDR2 YYDKDF (reference sequence). This CDR3 has 15 amino acids. The DNA of the CDR3 is TGTGCCACCAGCAGAGAGGTTATAGCCAAAAACATTCAGTACTTC. It codes for CATSREVIAKNIQYF.

This chain connects TRBV20-1 to TRBJ2-7; D perhaps matches TRBD2 (5 bases). V was cut by 3 bases and J by 1 base, with 7 bases left in between. Germline assignment: CDR1 DFQATT and CDR2 SNEGSKA (reference sequence). The CDR3 covers 12 residues. The CDR3 nucleotides are TGCAGTGCTAGGCGGGTGTCCTACGAGCAGTACTTC. Translated: CSARRVSYEQYF.

This clonotype was seen once. Possible read error: a much larger clone is one base away. CDR3 DNA: TGTGCCAGCAGAGAAACCGCAGCCAGCTCCTACGAGCAGTACTTC. Protein sequence: CASRETAASSYEQYF. V usage is TRBV7-2 and J usage is TRBJ2-5; D is unclear. The DNA end is a closer match to TRBJ2-7, so the J assignment may be wrong. Germline assignment: CDR1 SGHTA and CDR2 FQGNSA. The CDR3 covers 15 residues.

V and J are TRBV12-3 or TRBV12-4 and TRBJ2-3, with D tentatively TRBD2 (7 bases). There are 18 residues in the CDR3. V gave up 9 bases and J gave up 3 bases, with 28 bases separating them. Written as DNA, the CDR3 is TGTGCCAGTACTCAGTTTCTGGGGGGGGCTAGGAGTACAGATACGCAGTATTTT. Protein sequence: CASTQFLGGARSTDTQYF.

This clonotype was observed many times. The V call is TRBV7-2, the J call TRBJ2-5, with D perhaps TRBD1 (5 bases). This CDR3 is 14 amino acids long. V was pared by 0 bases and J by 10 bases, with 15 bases between. Germline CDR1 is SGHTA and CDR2 is FQGNSA. CDR3 coding DNA: TGTGCCAGCAGCTTAGCAAGCGACCCAAGGGGCCAGTACTTC. Amino acid sequence: CASSLASDPRGQYF. The entire variable domain, with the rest obtained from reference TRBV7-2 and TRBJ2-5, is as follows: GAGVSQSPSNKVTEKGKDVELRCDPISGHTALYWYRQSLGQGLEFLIYFQGNSAPDKSGLPSDRFSAERTGGSVSTLTIQRTQQEDSAVYLCASSLASDPRGQYFGPGTRLLVL.

This chain joins TRBV18 and TRBJ2-6, with TRBD1 matching over 7 bases. Germline V gene sequence: CDR1 KGHSH, CDR2 LQKENI. V was pared by 3 bases and J by 4 bases, with 3 bases of the junction left unmatched. The CDR3 is 15 residues long. CDR3 DNA sequence: TGTGCCAGCTCACCTCCGGGACAGGGGGCCAACGTCCTGACTTTC. It is translated as CASSPPGQGANVLTF.

Regarding this clonotype: At one boundary the junction diverges from the germline segment, which might be a read error. The CDR3 protein is CASSSRAGGSYTEQFF. CDR3 coding DNA: TGTGCCAGCAGTTCCCGCGCGGGGGGATCCTACACTGAGCAGTTCTTC. V gene TRBV28 combines with J gene TRBJ2-1; 8 nucleotides align to TRBD2. CDR3 length equals 16 residues. Germline CDR1 MDHEN, CDR2 SYDVKM.